A single sample gave rise to the 20 T cell receptor beta chains below, sequenced in a study of blood T cell repertoires in COVID-19. Using immunoSEQ multiplex PCR, the repertoire was profiled, and TCRdb retains in-frame clones only, with some absent. The data show 200,000 to 250,000 clones, with more than 85% seen just once and 0.65% to 0.85% held by the top ten. Sample: peripheral blood. These receptors all come from a man in his fifties or sixties with COVID-19, enrolled during active disease.

The rearrangement links TRBV7-2 to TRBJ2-7; 11 bases align to TRBD2. Unmatched junction bases numbered 2, after V lost 3 bases and J lost 1 base. This CDR3 contains 15 residues. The V gene's germline CDR1 is SGHTA and CDR2 FQGNSA. For the CDR3, the DNA is TGTGCCAGCAGCTTCGGGACTAGCGGTTCCTACGAGCAGTACTTC. The encoded protein is CASSFGTSGSYEQYF.

This clone was seen once. The sample has other DNA sequences that encode this CDR3 too. The rearrangement uses TRBV5-1 and TRBJ2-6, with 7 bases aligning to TRBD1. There are 15 residues in the CDR3. Per germline, CDR1 SGHRS and CDR2 YFSETQ. Trimming removed 1 base from V and 2 bases from J; junction bases left unmatched: 0. The DNA of the CDR3 is TGCGCCAGCAGCTTGCAGGGGGCTGGGGCCAACGTCCTGACTTTC. This codes for CASSLQGAGANVLTF. The complete variable domain, with remaining parts taken from reference TRBV5-1 and TRBJ2-6, reads KAGVTQTPRYLIKTRGQQVTLSCSPISGHRSVSWYQQTPGQGLQFLFEYFSETQRNKGNFPGRFSGRQFSNSRSEMNVSTLELGDSALYLCASSLQGAGANVLTFGAGSRLTVL.

This clone showed up just a few times. The chain couples TRBV28 to TRBJ1-5; D call uncertain. Germline-derived CDR1 and CDR2 are MDHEN and SYDVKM. There are 14 residues in the CDR3. Trimming cost V 6 bases and J 3 bases, with 12 bases left between them. In DNA form, the CDR3 reads TGTGCCAGCAGCCTCGGGATCCCCAATCAGCCCCAGCATTTT. Amino acids: CASSLGIPNQPQHF.

This chain links TRBV19 with TRBJ1-5; D is perhaps TRBD1 (5 bases). Germline CDR1 and CDR2: LNHDA and SQIVND (reference sequence). V dropped 3 bases and J dropped 7 bases, with 13 bases sitting between them. The CDR3 covers 14 residues. CDR3 in amino acids: CASSIAGERQPQHF. In nucleotides, the CDR3 is TGTGCCAGTAGTATCGCGGGGGAGCGACAGCCCCAGCATTTT.

The gene calls are TRBV6-5 and TRBJ1-3; D perhaps matches TRBD1 (5 bases). Germline values: CDR1 MNHEY, CDR2 SVGAGI. The CDR3 is made up of 14 amino acids. With 8 bases removed from V and 0 bases from J, the gap between germline ends came to 11 bases. For the CDR3, the DNA is TGTGCCAGCGGGGCTAGTTACTCTGGAAACACCATATATTTT. This encodes CASGASYSGNTIYF.

V and J are TRBV6-5 and TRBJ1-5; 9 positions match TRBD1. The CDR3 extends over 15 amino acids. After removal of 0 bases from V and 4 bases from J, the junction contained 1 base not matched to a gene. The germline V gene has CDR1 MNHEY and CDR2 SVGAGI. CDR3 in amino acids: CASSYSGTGNQPQHF. The CDR3 DNA is TGTGCCAGCAGTTACTCCGGGACAGGGAATCAGCCCCAGCATTTT.

This chain uses TRBV7-6 with TRBJ2-7; D is perhaps TRBD2 (6 bases). V was trimmed by 1 base and J by 2 bases, leaving 12 bases between them. In germline, CDR1 is SGHVS, CDR2 FNYEAQ. The CDR3 covers 15 residues. CDR3 amino acids: CASSLEEGPTYEQYF. The CDR3, as DNA: TGTGCCAGCAGCTTAGAGGAGGGGCCGACCTACGAGCAGTACTTC.

This clone was counted a single time. The gene calls are TRBV6-2 or TRBV6-3 and TRBJ1-2; D is possibly TRBD1 (6 bases). The germline gives CDR1 MNHEY, CDR2 SVGEGT. This CDR3 is built from 12 residues. V was trimmed by 5 bases and J by 8 bases, leaving 12 bases between them. The CDR3 loop is CASSPEQGGYTF. The DNA of the CDR3 is TGTGCCAGCAGTCCCGAACAGGGCGGCTACACCTTC.

This clone appeared a single time. This chain links TRBV5-1 with TRBJ1-4; 8 positions agree with TRBD1. The germline gives CDR1 SGHRS, CDR2 YFSETQ. Trimming at V came to 4 bases and at J to 0 bases, leaving 14 bases not matched to a gene. This CDR3 has 19 amino acids. CDR3 sequence (DNA): TGCGCCAGCAGCGATGGGACAGGAGGGAGGGGATCAACTAATGAAAAACTGTTTTTT. Translation: CASSDGTGGRGSTNEKLFF. Full variable domain (outside the CDR3, taken from reference TRBV5-1 and TRBJ1-4): KAGVTQTPRYLIKTRGQQVTLSCSPISGHRSVSWYQQTPGQGLQFLFEYFSETQRNKGNFPGRFSGRQFSNSRSEMNVSTLELGDSALYLCASSDGTGGRGSTNEKLFFGSGTQLSVL.

This clone was detected a few times. The rearrangement uses TRBV6-6 and TRBJ1-6; D gene uncertain. This CDR3 is built from 12 residues. The germline V gene has CDR1 MNHNY and CDR2 SVGAGI (reference sequence). The germline V and J ends were trimmed by 0 bases and 14 bases, with 8 bases remaining between them. CDR3 DNA sequence: TGTGCCAGCAGTTACTCAGAAGGAGCCCTCCACTTT. Its translation: CASSYSEGALHF.

J is TRBJ2-7 and V is TRBV3-1 (or the pseudogene TRBV3-2); D possibly corresponds to TRBD2 (6 bases). The length of the CDR3 is 15 residues. Germline V lookup: CDR1 LGHDT, CDR2 YNNKEL (reference sequence). V was shortened by 1 base and J by 6 bases, with 16 bases between the two germline ends. The CDR3 DNA reads as TGTGCCAGCAGCCAAGCAGGCACTAGCATCGGCGAGCAGTACTTC. It encodes CASSQAGTSIGEQYF.

This chain uses TRBV6-5 with TRBJ1-5; D not certain. The CDR3 is made up of 12 amino acids. Between the trimmed V and J ends, which lost 9 bases and 3 bases, there was a span of 9 bases. The germline V gene encodes CDR1 MNHEY and CDR2 SVGAGI. The CDR3 here is CASQVNNQPQHF. CDR3 DNA: TGTGCCAGTCAGGTGAACAATCAGCCCCAGCATTTT.

This chain uses TRBV24-1 with TRBJ2-3; 11 nucleotides agree with TRBD2. Germline V gene sequence: CDR1 KGHDR, CDR2 SFDVKD. The V gene end was trimmed by 5 bases and the J gene end by 4 bases; junction bases not matched to a gene: 10. The CDR3 runs to 17 residues. CDR3 in amino acids: CATSGLAGGEGPDTQYF. The CDR3 DNA follows: TGTGCCACCAGTGGGCTAGCGGGAGGAGAGGGCCCAGATACGCAGTATTTT.

This CDR3 is CASSSPLAGGTDTQYF. In DNA form, the CDR3 reads TGTGCCAGCAGCTCGCCATTAGCGGGGGGCACAGATACGCAGTATTTT. The gene calls are TRBV5-4 and TRBJ2-3; TRBD2 matches at 9 bases. V gave up 3 bases and J gave up 1 base; unmatched junction bases: 6. Germline V CDR1 and CDR2: SGHNT, YYREEE (reference sequence). The CDR3 consists of 16 residues.

V usage is TRBV6-2 or TRBV6-3 and J usage is TRBJ1-2; no clear D. The ends were cut back, 5 bases at V and 0 bases at J, with 16 bases in the middle. There are 16 residues in the CDR3. Germline CDR1 is MNHEY and CDR2 is SVGEGT. The CDR3 loop reads CASSNLEAATNYGYTF. DNA for the CDR3: TGTGCCAGCAGTAACCTCGAGGCAGCCACTAACTATGGCTACACCTTC.

The gene calls are TRBV5-1 and TRBJ1-2; the match to TRBD1 covers 11 bases. V lost 4 bases, J lost 0 bases, and 23 bases stayed unmatched. This CDR3 spans 22 amino acids. Looked up from germline, CDR1 is SGHRS and CDR2 is YFSETQ. Here the CDR3 reads CASSHNPFGQGAPPDTNYGYTF. The CDR3 nucleotides read TGCGCCAGCAGCCATAACCCCTTCGGACAGGGGGCCCCACCAGACACTAACTATGGCTACACCTTC.

The rearrangement uses TRBV6-5 and TRBJ1-2; possibly TRBD1 for D (5 bases). The V gene lost 6 bases and the J gene lost 8 bases, with 16 bases spanning the gap. From germline, CDR1 is MNHEY and CDR2 SVGAGI. The CDR3 is made up of 13 amino acids. CDR3 protein: CASSTPAGVGYTF. In DNA, the CDR3 is TGTGCCAGCAGCACTCCGGCGGGGGTGGGCTACACCTTC.

The rearrangement joins TRBV27 to TRBJ1-2; D may be TRBD1 (5 bases). Trimming took off 5 bases at V and 6 bases at J, with 31 bases between the two ends. The CDR3 runs 19 residues. Germline loops: CDR1 MNHEY, CDR2 SMNVEV (reference sequence). The CDR3 sequence: CASSIDPRIRGGRSNGYTF. CDR3 DNA: TGTGCCAGCAGTATAGACCCGAGGATTAGGGGTGGTCGGAGCAATGGCTACACCTTC.

The CDR3 loop reads CATSEGGAIDTQYF. The CDR3 DNA reads as TGTGCCACCAGTGAGGGCGGGGCAATAGATACGCAGTATTTT. The chain employs TRBV24-1 and TRBJ2-3; maybe TRBD2 (6 bases). V shed 4 bases and J shed 5 bases, with 12 bases lying between them. Germline-derived CDR1 and CDR2 are KGHDR and SFDVKD. CDR3 length: 14 amino acids.

V and J are TRBV18 and TRBJ1-1; 7 bases line up with TRBD1. The V and J ends lost 1 base and 7 bases, in that order; junction bases with no gene match: 9. CDR3 length: 15 residues. Germline CDR1 and CDR2: KGHSH and LQKENI. The CDR3 sequence: CASSPQGASIVEAFF. The CDR3 bases are TGTGCCAGCTCACCACAGGGGGCGTCGATCGTTGAAGCTTTCTTT.